Described below is a single T cell receptor beta chain sequence and its context. Its antigen is unknown. Germline CDR1 reads MNHEY; CDR2 reads SMNVEV (reference sequence). The germline V and J ends were trimmed by 6 bases and 6 bases, with 24 bases remaining between them. The CDR3 is made up of 17 amino acids. A J-beta primer mix and a sample-barcoded 5' primer were used in a second PCR of about 6 to 12 cycles. A tag from a template-switch adaptor with 12 random nucleotides marked each cDNA molecule. Using its own MiXCR run on the 5' RACE reads, TCRdb lists one record per CDR3 protein. The profile covers approximately 810,000 distinct CDR3 sequences, with less than 35% appearing a single time and 17% taken by the ten largest. The record originates from a study of blood T cells in healthy people across ages. Study findings and constraints: Researchers deemed the diversity estimates from one million T cells underestimates.

The receptor was isolated from a woman over 75 in good health. V and J are TRBV27 and TRBJ1-5, with D uncertain. Input material: blood. The CDR3 bases are TGTGCCAGCAGCCCCGGATACTGCATGGGGTCAAGTCAGCCCCAGCATTTT. Its protein is CASSPGYCMGSSQPQHF.